The 20 T cell receptor beta chains reported below all come from one sample, sequenced in a study of blood T cell repertoires in COVID-19. Profiled with immunoSEQ multiplex PCR; TCRdb holds only in-frame clones, not every one. This repertoire shows roughly 230,000 clones, about 80% found once; its top ten account for about 4.2%. The sequenced material came from peripheral blood. These receptors all come from a man over 45 with active or convalescent COVID-19.

This clone has at least ten counts. This chain links TRBV4-1 with TRBJ2-1; D call uncertain. Trimming stripped 2 bases from V and 1 base from J, with 9 bases between. The CDR3 covers 15 residues. The germline CDR1 and CDR2 sequences are MGHRA and YSYEKL. As DNA, the CDR3 is TGCGCCAGCAGCCAACCCCCGCAGTCCTACAATGAGCAGTTCTTC. Translation: CASSQPPQSYNEQFF.

CDR3 nucleotide sequence: TGCGCCAGCAGCTTGGTACAGGGGCATCAGCCCCAGCATTTT. Translating it yields CASSLVQGHQPQHF. The gene calls are TRBV5-1 and TRBJ1-5, with TRBD1 matching 7 bases. With 0 bases clipped from V and 5 bases from J, the junction kept 2 bases outside the gene matches. Germline V gene data show CDR1 as SGHRS and CDR2 as YFSETQ. There are 14 residues in the CDR3. Using reference TRBV5-1 and TRBJ1-5 for the parts outside the CDR3, the full variable domain is KAGVTQTPRYLIKTRGQQVTLSCSPISGHRSVSWYQQTPGQGLQFLFEYFSETQRNKGNFPGRFSGRQFSNSRSEMNVSTLELGDSALYLCASSLVQGHQPQHFGDGTRLSIL.

This clone was detected a few times. The chain combines TRBV24-1 with TRBJ2-2, with D perhaps matching TRBD2 (6 bases). Germline CDR1 and CDR2: KGHDR and SFDVKD. Trimming removed 3 bases from V and 7 bases from J, with 11 bases in between. This CDR3 is 14 amino acids long. The CDR3 sequence: CATSDPGRIGELFF. Written as DNA, the CDR3 is TGTGCCACCAGTGATCCAGGGAGGATCGGGGAGCTGTTTTTT.

This clone was detected a few times. The rearrangement uses TRBV5-1 and TRBJ2-1, with D tentatively TRBD2 (6 bases). V lost 0 bases to trimming and J lost 10 bases, with 17 bases between them. CDR3 length equals 15 residues. Germline CDR1 reads SGHRS; CDR2 reads YFSETQ. CDR3 protein: CASSLGGTGVGEQFF. The CDR3 bases are TGCGCCAGCAGCTTGGGTGGGACTGGGGTAGGGGAGCAGTTCTTC.

This chain connects TRBV7-2 to TRBJ2-1; D is perhaps TRBD1 (6 bases). V was clipped by 5 bases and J by 2 bases, with 13 bases between them. Germline loops: CDR1 SGHTA, CDR2 FQGNSA. The CDR3 spans 15 residues. The CDR3 coding sequence is TGTGCCAGCAGCCTTGACAGGTTCGCCTACAATGAGCAGTTCTTC. Translating gives CASSLDRFAYNEQFF. The full variable domain, rest sourced from reference TRBV7-2 and TRBJ2-1, is GAGVSQSPSNKVTEKGKDVELRCDPISGHTALYWYRQSLGQGLEFLIYFQGNSAPDKSGLPSDRFSAERTGGSVSTLTIQRTQQEDSAVYLCASSLDRFAYNEQFFGPGTRLTVL.

The chain couples TRBV4-1 to TRBJ2-2, with D possibly TRBD2 on 5 matching bases. With 6 bases removed from V and 6 bases from J, the gap between germline ends came to 14 bases. The germline V gene encodes CDR1 MGHRA and CDR2 YSYEKL. CDR3 size: 14 residues. The DNA for the CDR3 is TGCGCCAGCAGACCCAGGAGGTATTCCGGGGAGCTGTTTTTT. Translation: CASRPRRYSGELFF.

A single count supports this clone. This chain links TRBV7-2 with TRBJ2-7; 10 nucleotides agree with TRBD1. This CDR3 is built from 14 residues. Losses at the gene ends were 3 bases for V and 6 bases for J; bases not matched to a gene: 5. Germline V CDR1 and CDR2: SGHTA, FQGNSA. Written as DNA, the CDR3 is TGTGCCAGCAGCTTTAGACAGGGGGCAGTCGAGCAGTACTTC. Translation: CASSFRQGAVEQYF.

The chain recombines TRBV7-2 with TRBJ1-1; D is perhaps TRBD1 (5 bases). CDR3 length: 14 amino acids. CDR1 SGHTA and CDR2 FQGNSA come from the germline V gene. The germline V and J ends were trimmed by 4 bases and 3 bases, with 12 bases remaining between them. CDR3 residues: CASSSPGIHTEAFF. The CDR3, as DNA: TGTGCCAGCAGCTCGCCAGGGATACACACTGAAGCTTTCTTT.

In regard to this clone: This specimen includes other DNA sequences encoding the same CDR3. The chain couples TRBV11-2 to TRBJ2-7, with D unclear. The CDR3 covers 12 residues. V was cut by 0 bases and J by 6 bases, with 6 bases left in between. Germline CDR1 is SGHAT and CDR2 is FQNNGV. The chain's CDR3 is CASSLDRGEQYF. CDR3 bases: TGTGCCAGCAGCTTAGATAGAGGCGAGCAGTACTTC.

V usage is TRBV5-6 and J usage is TRBJ1-1; D gene unclear. Germline V gene data show CDR1 as SGHDT and CDR2 as YYEEEE. The CDR3 is 14 amino acids. Deletions cut 0 bases from V and 3 bases from J, with 9 bases between. CDR3 residues: CASSLAGGDTEAFF. The CDR3, as DNA: TGTGCCAGCAGCTTGGCAGGAGGTGACACTGAAGCTTTCTTT.

This clone has just a few counts. J is TRBJ1-3 and V is TRBV6-5; TRBD1 might be the D (6 bases). The V end lost 7 bases, the J end lost 0 bases, and 7 bases lay between the germline ends. The CDR3 has 13 residues. Germline CDR1 and CDR2: MNHEY and SVGAGI. In DNA, the CDR3 is TGTGCCAGCACCAGGGGCTCTGGAAACACCATATATTTT. It yields the protein CASTRGSGNTIYF.

There are a few counts of this clone. The CDR3 DNA reads TGTGCCAGCAGCCGAGGGGGCGGTGGTTCACCCCTCCACTTT. Its translation is CASSRGGGGSPLHF. The chain combines TRBV6-5 with TRBJ1-6; 7 bases match TRBD1. Germline assignment: CDR1 MNHEY and CDR2 SVGAGI. The CDR3 spans 14 residues. The V segment lost 6 bases and the J segment 9 bases; nucleotides outside the gene matches: 8.

The gene calls are TRBV6-5 and TRBJ1-5; D is perhaps TRBD1 (5 bases). The germline CDR1 and CDR2 sequences are MNHEY and SVGAGI. The V gene lost 2 bases and the J gene lost 4 bases, with 9 bases spanning the gap. This CDR3 has 14 amino acids. CDR3 sequence: CASSYTQGNQPQHF. CDR3 in DNA: TGTGCCAGCAGTTACACCCAGGGAAATCAGCCCCAGCATTTT.

V and J are TRBV5-1 and TRBJ1-3, with D possibly TRBD1 on 5 matching bases. The V gene lost 3 bases and the J gene lost 3 bases, with 10 bases spanning the gap. CDR1 SGHRS and CDR2 YFSETQ come from the germline V gene. CDR3 length: 14 amino acids. The CDR3 sequence is CASSSATDGNTIYF. In DNA, the CDR3 is TGCGCCAGCAGCTCGGCGACAGATGGAAACACCATATATTTT.

This clone has only a few counts. The chain couples TRBV19 to TRBJ2-5; 10 bases line up with TRBD1. The CDR3 has 14 residues. V lost 4 bases, J lost 4 bases, and 3 bases stayed unmatched. CDR1 LNHDA and CDR2 SQIVND come from the germline V gene (reference sequence). The CDR3 here is CASSRTGGRETQYF. The CDR3 coding sequence is TGTGCCAGTAGTAGGACAGGGGGGAGAGAGACCCAGTACTTC. Full variable domain (rest looked up from reference TRBV19 and TRBJ2-5): DGGITQSPKYLFRKEGQNVTLSCEQNLNHDAMYWYRQDPGQGLRLIYYSQIVNDFQKGDIAEGYSVSREKKESFPLTVTSAQKNPTAFYLCASSRTGGRETQYFGPGTRLLVL.

The chain has TRBV28 and TRBJ1-5; D not certain. Trimming removed 1 base at V and 0 bases at J, with 10 bases between. Looked up from germline, CDR1 is MDHEN and CDR2 is SYDVKM. This CDR3 is 16 amino acids long. CDR3 nucleotide sequence: TGTGCCAGCAGTTTATTCGGAGTCACTAGCAATCAGCCCCAGCATTTT. Translating gives CASSLFGVTSNQPQHF.

The rearrangement uses TRBV4-1 and TRBJ2-3; 8 bases line up with TRBD1. V was clipped by 0 bases and J by 4 bases; unmatched bases: 6. Per the germline V gene, CDR1 is MGHRA and CDR2 is YSYEKL. This CDR3 region has 16 residues. The CDR3: CASSQDWGQAADTQYF. The CDR3 DNA is TGCGCCAGCAGCCAAGATTGGGGACAGGCGGCAGATACGCAGTATTTT.

The V and J genes are TRBV24-1 and TRBJ1-1, with no clear D. Germline CDR1 reads KGHDR; CDR2 reads SFDVKD. The CDR3 is 13 amino acids. The V end was cut by 4 bases, the J end by 4 bases, with 9 bases between. The CDR3 spells CATSEAVGTEAFF. CDR3 in DNA: TGTGCCACCAGTGAGGCGGTGGGCACTGAAGCTTTCTTT.

The J gene is TRBJ2-5, the V gene TRBV20-1; no clear D. The V end was cut by 4 bases, the J end by 2 bases, with 5 bases between. The CDR3 runs to 11 residues. Germline values: CDR1 DFQATT, CDR2 SNEGSKA (reference sequence). CDR3 nucleotides: TGCAGTGCTATCCGGCAAGAGACCCAGTACTTC. This translates into CSAIRQETQYF.

For the CDR3, the DNA is TGTGCCAGTACCAATCACCAACCGGGGGACACTGAAGCTTTCTTT. It specifies CASTNHQPGDTEAFF. The V and J genes are TRBV19 and TRBJ1-1; tentative D call: TRBD1 (5 bases). The CDR3 contains 15 residues. CDR1 LNHDA and CDR2 SQIVND come from the germline V gene (reference sequence). Trimming shortened V by 7 bases and J by 3 bases, and 18 bases separated the two germline ends.